The clone carrying this T cell receptor (beta chain) came up once. The data belong to a study of blood T cell repertoires in COVID-19. V lost 4 bases and J lost 2; bases outside the gene matches: 4. The germline V gene encodes CDR1 MNHEY and CDR2 SVGEGT. The CDR3 runs to 16 residues. The method was immunoSEQ multiplex PCR; TCRdb's version includes in-frame clones alone and lacks a portion of them. Among around 150,000 clones listed, about 78% were seen once. Sequenced material: peripheral blood. This chain joins TRBV6-2 or TRBV6-3 and TRBJ2-2; 10 bases map to TRBD2. This TCR was recovered from a man aged 60 to 75 who had recovered from COVID-19. The CDR3 bases are TGTGCCAGCAGTTTTCTAGCGGGAGTTAACACCGGGGAGCTGTTTTTT. Protein: CASSFLAGVNTGELFF.